What follows are 31 T cell receptor beta chains derived from one specimen sequenced in a study of OX40 agonist ivuxolimab in advanced cancers. Some clones are missing from TCRdb's copy, which holds only in-frame ones; the method was immunoSEQ multiplex PCR. The data hold roughly 7,900 clones, with roughly 70% observed a single time. The sample in question was CD4+ or CD8+ T cells sorted from blood, obtained in a trial of the OX40 agonist ivuxolimab. The receptor set was obtained from an adult with an advanced solid tumor such as melanoma, head and neck, liver or kidney cancer.

V and J are TRBV4-3 and TRBJ2-7; tentatively, D is TRBD2 (5 bases). The germline V and J ends were trimmed by 0 bases and 9 bases, with 18 bases remaining between them. Germline assignment: CDR1 LGHNA and CDR2 YSLEER. The CDR3 extends over 15 amino acids. The CDR3 here is CASSQDGGGLRGQYF. The CDR3 DNA reads as TGCGCCAGCAGCCAAGATGGCGGCGGGCTACGAGGGCAGTACTTC.

The gene calls are TRBV4-3 and TRBJ2-6; 8 bases are shared with TRBD1. There are 16 residues in the CDR3. J lost 0 bases, V lost 3 bases, and 1 base had no gene match. CDR1 and CDR2 (germline): LGHNA, YSLEER. CDR3 coding DNA: TGCGCCAGCAGCCATGGACAGGGCTCTGGGGCCAACGTCCTGACTTTC. Translation gives CASSHGQGSGANVLTF.

This rearrangement joins TRBV7-2 to TRBJ2-7; tentatively, D is TRBD2 (6 bases). The V end was cut by 1 base, the J end by 0 bases, with 13 bases between. Germline CDR1 is SGHTA and CDR2 is FQGNSA. The CDR3 contains 16 residues. CDR3 nucleotide sequence: TGTGCCAGCAGCTTAGGGGTGGGAGGCGTCTCCTACGAGCAGTACTTC. This sequence encodes CASSLGVGGVSYEQYF.

V gene TRBV7-2 combines with J gene TRBJ2-7; TRBD1 might be the D (5 bases). Trimming took off 1 base at V and 2 bases at J, with 12 bases between the two ends. Per germline, CDR1 SGHTA and CDR2 FQGNSA. This CDR3 is built from 15 residues. CDR3 loop: CASSLGTTTPYEQYF. For the CDR3, the DNA is TGTGCCAGCAGCTTAGGGACAACAACTCCCTACGAGCAGTACTTC.

The chain is built from TRBV18 and TRBJ2-3, with 12 bases that match TRBD2. With 4 bases clipped from V and 6 bases from J, the junction kept 5 bases outside the gene matches. Germline CDR1 is KGHSH and CDR2 is LQKENI. This CDR3 is built from 15 residues. DNA of the CDR3: TGTGCCAGCTCACGGACTAGCGGGGAGGAGGATACGCAGTATTTT. Its translation: CASSRTSGEEDTQYF.

The gene calls are TRBV27 and TRBJ2-7; D unresolved. V lost 3 bases and J 7 bases, leaving 13 bases between the germline ends. The CDR3 runs 13 residues. The germline V gene has CDR1 MNHEY and CDR2 SMNVEV (reference sequence). CDR3 nucleotides: TGTGCCAGCAGTTTCTCCCGGCCCGGGGAGCAGTACTTC. Its translation is CASSFSRPGEQYF.

The chain is built from TRBV13 and TRBJ1-2; 9 positions match TRBD1. In germline, CDR1 is PRHDT, CDR2 FYEKMQ (reference sequence). The CDR3 totals 13 residues. Losses at the gene ends were 5 bases for V and 8 bases for J; bases not matched to a gene: 6. The CDR3 reads CASSTGTGQGYTF. The DNA of the CDR3 is TGTGCCAGCAGCACCGGGACAGGGCAGGGCTACACCTTC.

This chain joins TRBV27 and TRBJ2-7; D is undetermined. Germline V gene data show CDR1 as MNHEY and CDR2 as SMNVEV (reference sequence). The CDR3 length is 15 residues. Trimming stripped 3 bases from V and 3 bases from J, with 15 bases between. The CDR3 is CASSFRWQPFYEQYF. DNA of the CDR3: TGTGCCAGCAGTTTTAGGTGGCAGCCCTTCTACGAGCAGTACTTC.

The chain combines TRBV27 with TRBJ2-1; a weak D match, TRBD2 (5 bases). With 6 bases removed from V and 5 bases from J, the gap between germline ends came to 14 bases. The germline CDR1 and CDR2 sequences are MNHEY and SMNVEV (reference sequence). CDR3 size: 14 residues. In nucleotides, the CDR3 is TGTGCCAGCAGCTATAGCGTAACCAACAATGAGCAGTTCTTC. Residues: CASSYSVTNNEQFF.

This chain uses TRBV9 with TRBJ2-2; D gene ambiguous. The CDR3 totals 12 residues. Trimming took 0 bases from V and 5 from J, leaving 2 bases between them. The germline V gene has CDR1 SGDLS and CDR2 YYNGEE. Here the CDR3 DNA reads TGTGCCAGCAGCGTAGTGACCGGGGAGCTGTTTTTT. Amino acids: CASSVVTGELFF.

This clone has a handful of counts. The chain recombines TRBV13 with TRBJ1-1; 10 bases align to TRBD1. The CDR3 has 15 residues. Germline loops: CDR1 PRHDT, CDR2 FYEKMQ (reference sequence). The junction had 4 bases not matched to a gene; V was cut back by 5 bases and J by 1 base. The CDR3 is CASSPRDRGNTEAFF. CDR3 sequence (DNA): TGTGCCAGCAGCCCCCGGGACAGGGGGAACACTGAAGCTTTCTTT.

J is TRBJ1-2 and V is TRBV4-1; D gene uncertain. Germline-derived CDR1 and CDR2 are MGHRA and YSYEKL. With 4 bases removed from V and 6 bases from J, the gap between germline ends came to 6 bases. The CDR3 is made up of 11 amino acids. The CDR3: CASSRSNGYTF. DNA for the CDR3: TGCGCCAGCAGCCGATCGAATGGCTACACCTTC.

This chain connects TRBV13 to TRBJ2-3; the D is unclear. The CDR3 consists of 14 residues. V lost 6 bases to trimming and J lost 2 bases, with 12 bases between them. In germline, CDR1 is PRHDT, CDR2 FYEKMQ (reference sequence). The chain's CDR3 is CASSLTPNTDTQYF. DNA for the CDR3: TGTGCCAGCAGTTTGACTCCGAACACAGATACGCAGTATTTT.

The rearrangement uses TRBV28 and TRBJ1-2, with 7 bases fitting TRBD1. V gave up 4 bases and J gave up 4 bases; unmatched junction bases: 3. Germline CDR1 is MDHEN and CDR2 is SYDVKM. CDR3 size: 13 residues. The CDR3 nucleotides read TGTGCCAGCAGTTCCTGGACAGGCTATGGCTACACCTTC. Encoded protein: CASSSWTGYGYTF.

The chain recombines TRBV5-1 with TRBJ2-3; D call uncertain. The germline V and J ends were trimmed by 2 bases and 2 bases, with 12 bases remaining between them. This CDR3 contains 15 residues. Per the germline V gene, CDR1 is SGHRS and CDR2 is YFSETQ. The chain's CDR3 is CASSFFDTHTDTQYF. The DNA for the CDR3 is TGCGCCAGCAGCTTTTTTGACACCCACACAGATACGCAGTATTTT.

This rearrangement joins TRBV7-8 to TRBJ2-7; possibly TRBD2 for D (7 bases). The CDR3 sequence is 15 residues long. The germline CDR1 and CDR2 sequences are SGHVS and FQNEAQ. With 5 bases removed from V and 2 bases from J, the gap between germline ends came to 16 bases. The CDR3 here is CASSPRGGGPYEQYF. The CDR3 DNA reads as TGTGCCAGCAGCCCAAGGGGGGGCGGTCCCTACGAGCAGTACTTC.

This chain links TRBV7-9 with TRBJ2-1; 7 positions match TRBD2. The V gene end was trimmed by 5 bases and the J gene end by 7 bases; junction bases not matched to a gene: 2. This CDR3 is 12 amino acids long. Germline CDR1 SEHNR, CDR2 FQNEAQ (reference sequence). CDR3 sequence: CASSAGLNEQFF. As DNA, the CDR3 is TGTGCCAGCAGCGCGGGACTAAATGAGCAGTTCTTC.

CDR3 protein: CASSVEGSHPNYGYTF. The CDR3 bases are TGTGCCAGCAGCGTAGAGGGCAGTCACCCTAACTATGGCTACACCTTC. The chain couples TRBV9 to TRBJ1-2, with no clear D. The CDR3 runs to 16 residues. Looked up from germline, CDR1 is SGDLS and CDR2 is YYNGEE. V was shortened by 0 bases and J by 0 bases, with 12 bases between the two germline ends.

The rearrangement joins TRBV7-3 to TRBJ2-1, with D perhaps assigned TRBD1 or TRBD2 (5 bases each). Germline CDR1 reads SGHTA; CDR2 reads FQGTGA. The CDR3 spans 12 residues. The V end lost 7 bases, the J end lost 5 bases, and 9 bases lay between the germline ends. The CDR3 region has the DNA TGTGCCAGCACGGGGCGGAACAATGAGCAGTTCTTC. Translated, it gives CASTGRNNEQFF.

The gene calls are TRBV13 and TRBJ2-3, with 8 bases identical to TRBD1. CDR3 length: 14 residues. Germline CDR1 is PRHDT and CDR2 is FYEKMQ (reference sequence). J was trimmed by 2 bases and V by 2 bases; bases with no gene match: 0. The CDR3: CASSLQGATDTQYF. The CDR3 DNA sequence: TGTGCCAGCAGCTTACAGGGGGCCACAGATACGCAGTATTTT.

The chain joins TRBV6-1 to TRBJ1-5; TRBD1 is a possible D gene (5 bases). The CDR3 sequence is 15 residues long. In germline, CDR1 is MNHNS, CDR2 SASEGT. V lost 2 bases and J lost 7, with 15 bases in between. This CDR3 is CASSEKDGGTQPQHF. The CDR3 DNA is TGTGCCAGCAGTGAAAAGGACGGGGGAACACAGCCCCAGCATTTT.

The CDR3 spells CASSSGRGLGTEAFF. The CDR3 DNA sequence: TGTGCCAGCAGCTCGGGGCGGGGTTTAGGGACTGAAGCTTTCTTT. This chain links TRBV7-9 with TRBJ1-1; D is possibly TRBD1 (5 bases). The CDR3 runs 15 residues. CDR1 is SEHNR, CDR2 FQNEAQ, per germline (reference sequence). Trimming pared 4 bases from V and 5 bases from J, leaving 17 bases between. Full variable domain (remainder filled in from reference TRBV7-9 and TRBJ1-1): DTGVSQNPRHKITKRGQNVTFRCDPISEHNRLYWYRQTLGQGPEFLTYFQNEAQLEKSRLLSDRFSAERPKGSFSTLEIQRTEQGDSAMYLCASSSGRGLGTEAFFGQGTRLTVV.

The V call is TRBV7-9, the J call TRBJ1-2; D gene unclear. Germline V gene data show CDR1 as SEHNR and CDR2 as FQNEAQ (reference sequence). The V gene lost 5 bases and the J gene lost 5 bases, with 12 bases spanning the gap. The CDR3 is made up of 13 amino acids. In DNA form, the CDR3 reads TGTGCCAGCAGCACGACGGAGTTTTATGGCTACACCTTC. Its protein is CASSTTEFYGYTF.

This sequence joins TRBV7-3 and TRBJ2-2, with 10 bases fitting TRBD1. Per germline, CDR1 SGHTA and CDR2 FQGTGA. The CDR3 has 15 residues. V shed 4 bases, J shed 7 bases, and the junction held 6 bases outside the gene matches. In nucleotides, the CDR3 is TGTGCCAGCAGCTGGAGGACAGGGGGTCTCGGGGAGCTGTTTTTT. This translates into CASSWRTGGLGELFF.

This chain uses TRBV7-8 with TRBJ2-3, with D perhaps matching TRBD1 (6 bases). The CDR3 extends over 15 amino acids. Trimming left V 6 bases short and J 2 bases short, with 15 bases between. Germline V gives CDR1 SGHVS, CDR2 FQNEAQ. The CDR3 is CASSLPDSPTDTQYF. The CDR3 DNA is TGTGCCAGCAGTCTTCCGGACAGCCCCACAGATACGCAGTATTTT.

This clone was seen a handful of times. This rearrangement joins TRBV9 to TRBJ1-5; the match to TRBD1 covers 7 bases. V lost 3 bases to trimming and J lost 8 bases; unmatched junction nucleotides: 5. This CDR3 spans 13 amino acids. The germline CDR1 and CDR2 sequences are SGDLS and YYNGEE. In nucleotides, the CDR3 is TGTGCCAGCAGCGAGACAGGGCTGGAGCCCCAGCATTTT. It is translated as CASSETGLEPQHF.

On this clone: A junction boundary mismatches the germline segment, possibly from a read error. The rearrangement uses TRBV19 and TRBJ1-2, with D possibly matching TRBD1 (5 bases). The CDR3 is made up of 16 amino acids. From germline, CDR1 is LNHDA and CDR2 SQIVND (reference sequence). CDR3 sequence (DNA): TGTGCCAGTAGTTACAGGACCCATCGAGCTAACTATGGCTGCACCTTC. This encodes CASSYRTHRANYGCTF. Together with reference TRBV19 and TRBJ1-2, the CDR3 gives the full variable domain: DGGITQSPKYLFRKEGQNVTLSCEQNLNHDAMYWYRQDPGQGLRLIYYSQIVNDFQKGDIAEGYSVSREKKESFPLTVTSAQKNPTAFYLCASSYRTHRANYGCTFGSGTRLTVV.

The chain couples TRBV6-1 to TRBJ1-1; D is unclear. CDR1 and CDR2 from the germline V gene are MNHNS and SASEGT. V lost 4 bases and J 1 base, leaving 19 bases between the germline ends. The CDR3 has 17 residues. This chain's CDR3 is CASSVLRTRRENTEAFF. The CDR3 region has the DNA TGTGCCAGCAGTGTTCTTCGGACTAGACGGGAGAACACTGAAGCTTTCTTT.

This clone was counted between two and nine times. The genes are TRBV14 and TRBJ2-7; 7 bases line up with TRBD2. CDR3 length equals 14 residues. CDR1 is SGHDN and CDR2 is FVKESK in the germline V gene. Trimming removed 3 bases from V and 5 bases from J; junction bases left unmatched: 7. CDR3 DNA: TGTGCCAGCAGCCATAGGACTAGACGGGACGAGCAGTACTTC. This sequence encodes CASSHRTRRDEQYF.

This chain links TRBV27 with TRBJ1-2; D gene ambiguous. Germline V CDR1 and CDR2: MNHEY, SMNVEV (reference sequence). This CDR3 spans 14 amino acids. The V end was cut by 6 bases, the J end by 4 bases, with 15 bases between. The chain's CDR3 is CASSPWRGPYGYTF. CDR3 sequence (DNA): TGTGCCAGCAGCCCATGGAGAGGCCCCTATGGCTACACCTTC.

This chain links TRBV4-1 with TRBJ1-2, with 7 bases identical to TRBD1. V lost 11 bases to trimming and J lost 8 bases; unmatched junction nucleotides: 20. The CDR3 loop spans 15 amino acids. The V gene's germline CDR1 is MGHRA and CDR2 YSYEKL. CDR3 sequence (DNA): TGCGCCGCAAGGGGAGGGGGCAACCTGGAGGAGGGCTACACCTTC. This codes for CAARGGGNLEEGYTF.